This T cell receptor beta chain was captured in a study of cytomegalovirus exposure and HLA in healthy donors. As to this clone: Its antigen remains unidentified.

In germline, CDR1 is SEHNR, CDR2 FQNEAQ (reference sequence). The V end lost 4 bases, the J end lost 4 bases, and 13 bases lay between the germline ends. The CDR3 sequence is 15 residues long. Study results and limitations: Rare TCR sequences dominated, though some public TCRs recurred in many donors.

The PCR was carried out with 60 Vbeta primers and 13 Jbeta primers. Method: immunoSEQ multiplex PCR; TCRdb's copy keeps in-frame clones and lacks some. This sample's clone table lists 65,000 to 90,000 clones. The sequence came from a female donor in good health and CMV-seropositive. Sequencing used PBMCs. This chain connects TRBV7-9 to TRBJ2-2; tentatively, D is TRBD2 (6 bases). Here the CDR3 reads CASSSSGGITGELFF. CDR3 DNA: TGTGCCAGCAGCTCGTCCGGGGGAATCACCGGGGAGCTGTTTTTT.